The 3 T cell receptor beta chains below were found in one sample sequenced in a study of T cell repertoires in ileal Crohn's disease. Time point in this sample: proximal margin of the surgical specimen (macroscopically non-inflamed). Assay: immunoSEQ multiplex PCR; the TCRdb copy retains only in-frame clones and omits some. The data contain about 3,100 clones, around 68% of them singletons. Specimen: ileal tissue. These receptors were obtained from an adult with Crohn's disease.

This clone showed up just a few times. The V gene is TRBV28, the J gene TRBJ2-3; TRBD2 is a possible D gene (6 bases). The germline V gene has CDR1 MDHEN and CDR2 SYDVKM. Trimming cost V 4 bases and J 0 bases, with 17 bases left between them. This CDR3 is 17 amino acids long. The CDR3, as DNA: TGTGCCAGCAGTTCGCCTCGGACCGGGACTAGCACAGATACGCAGTATTTT. It encodes CASSSPRTGTSTDTQYF. The full variable domain, its missing parts supplied by reference TRBV28 and TRBJ2-3, is DVKVTQSSRYLVKRTGEKVFLECVQDMDHENMFWYRQDPGLGLRLIYFSYDVKMKEKGDIPEGYSVSREKKERFSLILESASTNQTSMYLCASSSPRTGTSTDTQYFGPGTRLTVL.

The CDR3 here is CASSAGAANEKLFF. DNA for the CDR3: TGTGCCAGCAGCGCCGGGGCAGCTAATGAAAAACTGTTTTTT. The V and J genes are TRBV9 and TRBJ1-4; weak D call: TRBD1 (5 bases). Germline values: CDR1 SGDLS, CDR2 YYNGEE. The CDR3 is 14 amino acids. Trimming took off 3 bases at V and 3 bases at J, with 9 bases between the two ends.

This chain joins TRBV6-5 and TRBJ2-1; D unclear. The CDR3 extends over 15 amino acids. Between the trimmed V and J ends, which lost 2 bases and 4 bases, there was a span of 12 bases. The germline gives CDR1 MNHEY, CDR2 SVGAGI. CDR3 sequence (DNA): TGTGCCAGCAGTTACGATGGCTCACGGTACAATGAGCAGTTCTTC. Its protein product is CASSYDGSRYNEQFF.